The source of this T cell receptor (beta chain) is a study of regulatory and conventional T cells in RAG deficiency. Study results and caveats: Omenn patients showed >85% Treg-Tconv overlap and shorter CDR3 lengths. Treg unique TCR beta sequences were about 100-fold fewer in Omenn syndrome and CID/AS patients than controls. RAG-deficient patients showed markedly lower Shannon entropy and higher Simpson indices than control T-cell subsets.

As concerns this clone: Its antigen is unidentified.

The CDR3 consists of 15 residues. CDR1 and CDR2 (germline): MNHEY, SVGAGI. Deletions cut 5 bases from V and 0 bases from J, with 11 bases between. The method was immunoSEQ multiplex PCR; TCRdb's version includes in-frame clones alone and lacks a portion of them. The sample includes more than 35,000 clones, more than 80% of them seen just once. Genomic DNA came from blood conventional CD4+ T cells gated CD25-low CD127-high. This sample also appeared in a second study, on regulatory T cells. From that report: Primers: 52 TRBV forward and 13 TRBJ reverse.

The chain joins TRBV6-5 to TRBJ1-5; perhaps TRBD1 as D (5 bases). The sequence was collected from a human donor in good health. Sequenced material: CD4+ effector T cells sorted from blood. Here the CDR3 reads CASSAGTFSNQPQHF. As DNA, the CDR3 is TGTGCCAGCAGTGCCGGGACCTTTAGCAATCAGCCCCAGCATTTT.